A single TCR beta chain is shown here with its context. Its antigen remains unknown. CDR3 length: 14 residues. Germline V lookup: CDR1 SGHTA, CDR2 FQGTGA. V lost 7 bases, J lost 4 bases, and 16 bases lay in between. These data belong to a study of radiotherapy plus CTLA-4 blockade in lung cancer. Whole-study context: With approximately 33% of patients having disease control, objective responses were seen in about 17%.

Sequencing used immunoSEQ multiplex PCR; TCRdb keeps in-frame clones, though not all of them. The sample records around 37,000 clones, roughly four fifths being singletons. Study-wide findings and caveats: Strongest reported response predictors: early blood clone changes and post-radiation interferon-beta.

The clonotype comes from a human donor with non-small cell lung cancer that progressed on radiotherapy plus ipilimumab. Source: peripheral blood, taken from a patient treated with radiotherapy plus ipilimumab. The gene calls are TRBV7-3 and TRBJ1-1, with D possibly TRBD1 on 5 matching bases. The CDR3 DNA reads as TGTGCCAGCACTAGGGGTGAGATCGGCACTGAAGCTTTCTTT. Translated, it gives CASTRGEIGTEAFF.